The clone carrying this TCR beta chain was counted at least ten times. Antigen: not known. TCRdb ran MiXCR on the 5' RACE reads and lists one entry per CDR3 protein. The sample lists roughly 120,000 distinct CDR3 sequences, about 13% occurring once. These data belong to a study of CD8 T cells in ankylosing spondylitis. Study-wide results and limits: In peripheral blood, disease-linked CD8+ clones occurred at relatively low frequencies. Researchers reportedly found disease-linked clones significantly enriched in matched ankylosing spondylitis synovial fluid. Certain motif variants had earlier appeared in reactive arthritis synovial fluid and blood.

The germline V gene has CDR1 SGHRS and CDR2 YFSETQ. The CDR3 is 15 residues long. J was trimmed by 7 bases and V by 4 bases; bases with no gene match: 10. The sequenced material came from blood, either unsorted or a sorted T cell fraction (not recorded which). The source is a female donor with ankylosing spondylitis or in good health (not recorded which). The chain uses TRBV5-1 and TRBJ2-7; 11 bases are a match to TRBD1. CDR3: CASSLGTGGVSEQYF. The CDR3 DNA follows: TGCGCCAGCAGCCTCGGGACAGGGGGTGTCTCTGAGCAGTACTTC.